The 26 T cell receptor beta chains in this list originate from one sample, sequenced in a study of vaccination effects on CD4 cells after COVID-19. Some clones are missing from TCRdb's copy, which holds only in-frame ones; the method was immunoSEQ multiplex PCR. The sample includes about 41,000 clones, around three quarters seen only once; the top ten take 2.9%. Their antigens remain unidentified. Antigen-specific CD4+ T cells expanded by the ViraFEST assay with viral peptide pools were then sequenced. Around day 10 of culture, CD4+ T cells were separated out. Vaccine recipients, nucleocapsid antibody negative, had no prior SARS-CoV-2 infection. The sequenced sample was CD4+ T cells from PBMCs cultured with HCoV-NL63 spike peptides, obtained before COVID-19 vaccination. Source of these receptors: a human donor who received a COVID-19 vaccine.

The V call is TRBV18, the J call TRBJ1-1; no clear D gene. The length of the CDR3 is 15 residues. Germline CDR1 KGHSH, CDR2 LQKENI. Trimming removed 2 bases at V and 2 bases at J, with 12 bases between. CDR3 bases: TGTGCCAGCTCACCAATCGACACTAGTAACACTGAAGCTTTCTTT. Encoded protein: CASSPIDTSNTEAFF.

The chain joins TRBV18 to TRBJ1-3, with a possible D match to TRBD1 (5 bases). Germline V gives CDR1 KGHSH, CDR2 LQKENI. The CDR3 runs 14 residues. V dropped 6 bases and J dropped 0 bases, with 9 bases sitting between them. The CDR3 loop is CASSGGLSGNTIYF. CDR3 bases: TGTGCCAGCTCCGGGGGTCTCTCTGGAAACACCATATATTTT.

J is TRBJ2-5 and V is TRBV7-2; D gene unclear. The CDR3 spans 13 residues. CDR1 and CDR2 from the germline V gene are SGHTA and FQGNSA. V lost 1 base and J lost 6, with 9 bases in between. The CDR3, as DNA: TGTGCCAGCAGCTTAGAGAGGTCAAAGACCCAGTACTTC. Translating it yields CASSLERSKTQYF.

The rearrangement links TRBV7-6 to TRBJ1-5; D is ambiguous. CDR3 length: 15 residues. V gave up 3 bases and J gave up 5 bases, with 14 bases separating them. Germline V CDR1 and CDR2: SGHVS, FNYEAQ. This CDR3 reads CASSLLPSGDQPQHF. In DNA form, the CDR3 reads TGTGCCAGCAGCTTGCTGCCCTCGGGTGATCAGCCCCAGCATTTT.

The V gene is TRBV27, the J gene TRBJ2-1; 9 bases line up with TRBD2. The germline V gene has CDR1 MNHEY and CDR2 SMNVEV (reference sequence). Germline trimming cut 1 base from V and 1 base from J; bases unmatched to any gene: 8. This CDR3 contains 18 residues. This CDR3 is CASSLFAGGLGSYNEQFF. The CDR3 DNA reads TGTGCCAGCAGTTTATTTGCGGGGGGGCTAGGGTCCTACAATGAGCAGTTCTTC.

The chain links TRBV5-1 to TRBJ2-3; the D gene is possibly TRBD1 (6 bases). CDR1 is SGHRS and CDR2 is YFSETQ in the germline V gene. The CDR3 length is 14 residues. The V end lost 4 bases, the J end lost 0 bases, and 9 bases lay between the germline ends. The CDR3 reads CASSPTGSTDTQYF. The CDR3 coding sequence is TGCGCCAGCAGCCCGACAGGCAGCACAGATACGCAGTATTTT.

This sequence joins TRBV7-8 and TRBJ1-2, with 7 bases identical to TRBD1. V lost 7 bases, J lost 8 bases, and 13 bases stayed unmatched. The CDR3 sequence is 14 residues long. CDR1 is SGHVS and CDR2 is FQNEAQ in the germline V gene. CDR3 residues: CASTLSEGAGGYTF. CDR3 bases: TGTGCCAGCACCCTAAGTGAGGGGGCGGGGGGCTACACCTTC.

Here the CDR3 DNA reads TGTGCCAGCAGCCCCACACAGGGAACTGAAGCTTTCTTT. Its protein is CASSPTQGTEAFF. The chain couples TRBV3-1 (or the pseudogene TRBV3-2) to TRBJ1-1, with D possibly TRBD1 on 6 matching bases. Germline V gene lookup returns CDR1 LGHDT and CDR2 YNNKEL (reference sequence). The V end lost 4 bases, the J end lost 5 bases, and 11 bases lay between the germline ends. The CDR3 is made up of 13 amino acids.

The chain joins TRBV5-8 to TRBJ1-5; D gene unclear. The germline V gene encodes CDR1 SGHTS and CDR2 YDEGEE. Deletions cut 1 base from V and 6 bases from J, with 5 bases between. This CDR3 has 12 residues. In DNA form, the CDR3 reads TGTGCCAGCAGCTTGTCGGGTCAGCCCCAGCATTTT. Protein: CASSLSGQPQHF.

This sequence joins TRBV14 and TRBJ2-5; TRBD2 matches 10 bases. Germline V gene sequence: CDR1 SGHDN, CDR2 FVKESK. The CDR3 has 17 amino acids. J was trimmed by 2 bases and V by 2 bases; bases with no gene match: 8. The CDR3: CASSQIFSGGIQETQYF. CDR3 coding DNA: TGTGCCAGCAGCCAAATCTTTAGCGGGGGGATACAAGAGACCCAGTACTTC.

This chain links TRBV27 with TRBJ2-7; tentative D call: TRBD2 (7 bases). Germline V lookup: CDR1 MNHEY, CDR2 SMNVEV (reference sequence). Trimming shortened V by 2 bases and J by 7 bases, and 12 bases separated the two germline ends. This CDR3 spans 13 amino acids. CDR3: CASSLVRGGEQYV. CDR3 DNA sequence: TGTGCCAGCAGTTTAGTTAGGGGGGGTGAGCAGTACGTC.

This rearrangement joins TRBV7-2 to TRBJ1-4; D remains unclear. This CDR3 contains 12 residues. V was shortened by 1 base and J by 8 bases, with 5 bases between the two germline ends. Germline CDR1 SGHTA, CDR2 FQGNSA. CDR3 nucleotides: TGTGCCAGCAGCTTAGAGCGGGAAAAACTGTTTTTT. Translation gives CASSLEREKLFF.

V gene TRBV2 combines with J gene TRBJ1-1; D is unclear. Germline-derived CDR1 and CDR2 are SNHLY and FYNNEI. V dropped 6 bases and J dropped 1 base, with 9 bases sitting between them. The CDR3 extends over 13 amino acids. CDR3 region: CASRGSENTEAFF. The DNA for the CDR3 is TGTGCCAGCAGAGGTTCAGAGAACACTGAAGCTTTCTTT.

The V gene is TRBV12-3 or TRBV12-4, the J gene TRBJ2-7, with D perhaps TRBD1 (7 bases). V was trimmed by 8 bases and J by 3 bases, leaving 14 bases between them. The CDR3 consists of 13 residues. CDR3 nucleotide sequence: TGTGCCAGCTGGGCGGGGACAGACTACGAGCAGTACGTC. Its protein product is CASWAGTDYEQYV.

V and J are TRBV3-1 (or the pseudogene TRBV3-2) and TRBJ1-3; 10 positions agree with TRBD1. Germline V lookup: CDR1 LGHDT, CDR2 YNNKEL (reference sequence). V was pared by 1 base and J by 7 bases, with 4 bases of the junction left unmatched. The CDR3 consists of 15 residues. The CDR3: CASSQGDRGLNTIYF. The CDR3, as DNA: TGTGCCAGCAGCCAAGGAGACAGGGGGCTGAACACCATATATTTT.

The chain uses TRBV6-5 and TRBJ2-7; no clear D. The CDR3 has 12 residues. CDR1 MNHEY and CDR2 SVGAGI come from the germline V gene. Between the trimmed V and J ends, which lost 4 bases and 6 bases, there was a span of 10 bases. CDR3 sequence (DNA): TGTGCCAGCAGTTCCACCGTGGGCGAGCAGTACGTC. Residues: CASSSTVGEQYV.

This clone was seen a few times. The chain combines TRBV5-4 with TRBJ2-3; 10 bases align to TRBD1. This CDR3 region has 15 residues. V was pared by 4 bases and J by 1 base, with 3 bases of the junction left unmatched. Germline assignment: CDR1 SGHNT and CDR2 YYREEE (reference sequence). The CDR3 sequence is CASSRDRGGTDTQYF. The CDR3 bases are TGTGCCAGCAGCAGGGACAGGGGCGGCACAGATACGCAGTATTTT. The whole variable domain, remainder taken from reference TRBV5-4 and TRBJ2-3, is ETGVTQSPTHLIKTRGQQVTLRCSSQSGHNTVSWYQQALGQGPQFIFQYYREEENGRGNFPPRFSGLQFPNYSSELNVNALELDDSALYLCASSRDRGGTDTQYFGPGTRLTVL.

The rearrangement links TRBV29-1 to TRBJ2-3; no clear D gene. Trimming stripped 5 bases from V and 2 bases from J, with 11 bases between. Germline V gene sequence: CDR1 SQVTM, CDR2 ANQGSEA. The CDR3 is made up of 13 amino acids. The DNA for the CDR3 is TGCAGCGTTCGCATCCGTTTCACAGATACGCAGTATTTT. Its protein product is CSVRIRFTDTQYF.

The chain couples TRBV5-6 to TRBJ2-6; possible D gene TRBD1, 6 bases. Germline V CDR1 and CDR2: SGHDT, YYEEEE. V lost 3 bases, J lost 1 base, and 11 bases lay in between. This CDR3 has 16 residues. The CDR3 DNA follows: TGTGCCAGCAGCTCTAACAGGGTTTCTGGGGCCAACGTCCTGACTTTC. This gives the protein CASSSNRVSGANVLTF.

The chain couples TRBV5-4 to TRBJ2-6; a possible D gene is TRBD2 (5 bases). Trimming took off 4 bases at V and 0 bases at J, with 11 bases between the two ends. Per the germline V gene, CDR1 is SGHNT and CDR2 is YYREEE (reference sequence). This CDR3 has 16 residues. The CDR3 bases are TGTGCCAGCAGCCCCTCGAGGGTCTCTGGGGCCAACGTCCTGACTTTC. It is translated as CASSPSRVSGANVLTF.

The chain links TRBV7-3 to TRBJ2-1; 15 bases align to TRBD2. Losses at the gene ends were 5 bases for V and 7 bases for J; bases not matched to a gene: 6. The CDR3 runs to 16 residues. The V gene's germline CDR1 is SGHTA and CDR2 FQGTGA. DNA for the CDR3: TGTGCCAGCAGCCCTGGACTAGCGGGGGGGCAGAATGAGCAGTTCTTC. As protein: CASSPGLAGGQNEQFF.

The rearrangement uses TRBV5-1 and TRBJ2-2; no firm D call. The CDR3 contains 13 residues. The germline V gene has CDR1 SGHRS and CDR2 YFSETQ. V was cut by 1 base and J by 3 bases, with 4 bases left in between. The CDR3 DNA follows: TGCGCCAGCAGCTTGTCAGACACCGGGGAGCTGTTTTTT. Translating it yields CASSLSDTGELFF.

The chain's CDR3 is CASSPRTTPDYGYTF. The CDR3, as DNA: TGTGCCAGCAGCCCCAGAACGACCCCGGACTATGGCTACACCTTC. The V call is TRBV3-1 (or the pseudogene TRBV3-2), the J call TRBJ1-2, with D unclear. The CDR3 totals 15 residues. The V gene lost 4 bases and the J gene lost 3 bases, with 15 bases spanning the gap. Per the germline V gene, CDR1 is LGHDT and CDR2 is YNNKEL (reference sequence).

The chain joins TRBV9 to TRBJ2-3, with 9 positions matching TRBD1. With V trimmed by 2 bases and J by 5 bases, 12 bases remained unmatched. The germline V gene encodes CDR1 SGDLS and CDR2 YYNGEE. There are 17 residues in the CDR3. CDR3: CASSVHPRTGVGDTQYF. The CDR3 region has the DNA TGTGCCAGCAGCGTCCACCCTCGGACAGGGGTGGGAGATACGCAGTATTTT.

Only a few counts were recorded for this clone. The chain links TRBV24-1 to TRBJ1-2; D unresolved. V dropped 5 bases and J dropped 1 base, with 7 bases sitting between them. Germline CDR1 is KGHDR and CDR2 is SFDVKD. The CDR3 consists of 13 residues. CDR3 in amino acids: CATSVDGNYGYTF. The CDR3 DNA sequence: TGTGCCACCAGTGTTGACGGTAACTATGGCTACACCTTC.

This clone was detected once. V usage is TRBV7-2 and J usage is TRBJ1-6, with TRBD1 matching 7 bases. Germline V lookup: CDR1 SGHTA, CDR2 FQGNSA. The V segment lost 5 bases and the J segment 5 bases; nucleotides outside the gene matches: 9. The CDR3 is made up of 16 amino acids. The CDR3 sequence is CASSVIPGQNNSPLHF. CDR3 bases: TGTGCCAGCAGCGTTATACCGGGACAGAATAATTCACCCCTCCACTTT. Variable domain in full (rest from reference TRBV7-2 and TRBJ1-6): GAGVSQSPSNKVTEKGKDVELRCDPISGHTALYWYRQSLGQGLEFLIYFQGNSAPDKSGLPSDRFSAERTGGSVSTLTIQRTQQEDSAVYLCASSVIPGQNNSPLHFGNGTRLTVT.